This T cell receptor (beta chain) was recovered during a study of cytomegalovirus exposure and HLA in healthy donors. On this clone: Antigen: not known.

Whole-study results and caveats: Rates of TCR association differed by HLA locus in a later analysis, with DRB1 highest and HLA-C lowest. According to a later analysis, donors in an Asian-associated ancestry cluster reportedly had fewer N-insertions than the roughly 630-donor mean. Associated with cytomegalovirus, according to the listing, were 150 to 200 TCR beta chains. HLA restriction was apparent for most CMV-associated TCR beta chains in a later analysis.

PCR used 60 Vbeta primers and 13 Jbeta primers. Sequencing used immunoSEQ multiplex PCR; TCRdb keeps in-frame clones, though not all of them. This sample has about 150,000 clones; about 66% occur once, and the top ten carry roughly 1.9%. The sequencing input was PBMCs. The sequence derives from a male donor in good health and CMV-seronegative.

This CDR3 reads CASSNPGSITDTQYF. The CDR3 DNA is TGTGCCAGCAGCAACCCAGGGTCGATCACAGATACGCAGTATTTT. This chain connects TRBV7-3 to TRBJ2-3, with a possible D match to TRBD1 (5 bases). V was shortened by 5 bases and J by 2 bases, with 14 bases between the two germline ends. The CDR3 is 15 amino acids. Germline CDR1 and CDR2: SGHTA and FQGTGA.